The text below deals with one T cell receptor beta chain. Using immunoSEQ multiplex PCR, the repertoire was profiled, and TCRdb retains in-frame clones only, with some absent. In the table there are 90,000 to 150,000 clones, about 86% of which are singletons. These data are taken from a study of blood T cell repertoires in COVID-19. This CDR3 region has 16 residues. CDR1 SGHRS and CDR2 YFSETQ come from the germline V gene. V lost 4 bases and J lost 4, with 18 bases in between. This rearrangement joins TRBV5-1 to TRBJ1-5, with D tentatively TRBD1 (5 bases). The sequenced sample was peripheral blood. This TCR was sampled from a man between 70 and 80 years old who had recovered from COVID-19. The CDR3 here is CASSPAPSGANQPQHF. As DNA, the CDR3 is TGCGCCAGCAGCCCAGCCCCGAGCGGGGCGAATCAGCCCCAGCATTTT. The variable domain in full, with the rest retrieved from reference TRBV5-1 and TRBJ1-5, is KAGVTQTPRYLIKTRGQQVTLSCSPISGHRSVSWYQQTPGQGLQFLFEYFSETQRNKGNFPGRFSGRQFSNSRSEMNVSTLELGDSALYLCASSPAPSGANQPQHFGDGTRLSIL.